Following are 22 T cell receptor beta chains from one sample sequenced in a study of CD8+ T cells in alopecia areata. It was cDNA, reverse transcribed from extracted RNA, that served as the sequencing template. Profiled with immunoSEQ multiplex PCR; TCRdb holds only in-frame clones, not every one. The repertoire holds about 110,000 clones, with about 50% as singletons. Sample: NKG2D-low CD8+ T cells sorted from blood. The receptors derive from a human donor with alopecia areata.

In its sample, this clone was seen a few times. V usage is TRBV7-8 and J usage is TRBJ2-5; 7 bases fit TRBD1. The junction had 10 bases not matched to a gene; V was cut back by 2 bases and J by 4 bases. Germline-derived CDR1 and CDR2 are SGHVS and FQNEAQ. This CDR3 region has 16 residues. The CDR3 spells CASSLWVQGTGETQYF. In DNA, the CDR3 is TGTGCCAGCAGCTTATGGGTACAGGGGACCGGAGAGACCCAGTACTTC.

This clone was recorded once. The chain uses TRBV11-2 and TRBJ1-1; the D is unclear. Per the germline V gene, CDR1 is SGHAT and CDR2 is FQNNGV. Trimming left V 1 base short and J 1 base short, with 4 bases between. CDR3 length equals 13 residues. The CDR3 loop reads CASSLAGNTEAFF. The CDR3 DNA reads as TGTGCCAGCAGCTTAGCGGGGAACACTGAAGCTTTCTTT.

The DNA of the CDR3 is TGTGCCAGCAGTTTATCGCCAGGCGACTCCTACAATGAGCAGTTCTTC. This gives the protein CASSLSPGDSYNEQFF. This sequence joins TRBV27 and TRBJ2-1; D remains ambiguous. V dropped 0 bases and J dropped 0 bases, with 9 bases sitting between them. The CDR3 contains 16 residues. From germline, CDR1 is MNHEY and CDR2 SMNVEV (reference sequence).

The rearrangement joins TRBV12-5 to TRBJ2-7; no firm D call. V was clipped by 5 bases and J by 5 bases, with 25 bases between them. The CDR3 length is 17 residues. The germline CDR1 and CDR2 sequences are LGHNT and FRNRAP. The CDR3 sequence: CASGPRAKGVPTDEQYF. CDR3 coding DNA: TGTGCTAGTGGTCCCCGGGCCAAAGGAGTGCCTACTGACGAGCAGTACTTC.

This chain uses TRBV2 with TRBJ1-1, with TRBD1 matching over 7 bases. From germline, CDR1 is SNHLY and CDR2 FYNNEI. The CDR3 consists of 14 residues. Trimming cost V 9 bases and J 1 base; bases outside gene matches: 8. The CDR3 DNA is TGTGCCAGTCACACAGGGGTGGGGAACACTGAAGCTTTCTTT. It yields the protein CASHTGVGNTEAFF.

This clone has just a few counts. The chain combines TRBV14 with TRBJ2-7; weak D call: TRBD2 (6 bases). This CDR3 has 15 residues. V lost 1 base and J lost 2, with 12 bases in between. Germline CDR1 SGHDN, CDR2 FVKESK. CDR3 coding DNA: TGTGCCAGCAGCCAAGGGGCGGGACCGACCTACGAGCAGTACTTC. This encodes CASSQGAGPTYEQYF.

The V gene is TRBV27, the J gene TRBJ2-7; 8 bases match TRBD1. This CDR3 is 15 amino acids long. Germline lookup yields CDR1 MNHEY and CDR2 SMNVEV (reference sequence). V gave up 5 bases and J gave up 5 bases; unmatched junction bases: 11. The CDR3 loop is CASSPHRGSLNEQYF. As DNA, the CDR3 is TGTGCCAGCAGTCCCCACAGGGGGAGTTTGAACGAGCAGTACTTC.

CDR3 amino acids: CASSTETGRLAEAFF. The CDR3, as DNA: TGTGCCAGCAGTACAGAGACAGGGCGGCTCGCTGAAGCTTTCTTT. J is TRBJ1-1 and V is TRBV28; 7 nucleotides match TRBD1. The CDR3 runs to 15 residues. V lost 5 bases to trimming and J lost 6 bases; unmatched junction nucleotides: 12. Germline V gene sequence: CDR1 MDHEN, CDR2 SYDVKM.

This clone came up a few times. V gene TRBV28 combines with J gene TRBJ1-2; D is possibly TRBD1 (5 bases). Per the germline V gene, CDR1 is MDHEN and CDR2 is SYDVKM. Trimming cost V 3 bases and J 2 bases, with 10 bases left between them. The CDR3 sequence is 14 residues long. The CDR3 sequence is CASSFTAGNYGYTF. In DNA, the CDR3 is TGTGCCAGCAGTTTTACGGCAGGGAACTATGGCTACACCTTC.

The sample holds a few counts of this clone. V gene TRBV30 combines with J gene TRBJ2-2, with unresolved D. With 0 bases removed from V and 2 bases from J, the gap between germline ends came to 4 bases. Germline V gene lookup returns CDR1 GTSNPN and CDR2 SVGIG (reference sequence). The CDR3 contains 13 residues. The CDR3 is CAWSVGNTGELFF. In DNA, the CDR3 is TGTGCCTGGAGTGTAGGAAACACCGGGGAGCTGTTTTTT.

This clone showed up just a few times. The chain carries TRBV13 and TRBJ2-4; D is perhaps TRBD1 (5 bases). CDR1 is PRHDT, CDR2 FYEKMQ, per germline (reference sequence). Between the trimmed V and J ends, which lost 4 bases and 1 base, there was a span of 14 bases. The CDR3 spans 16 residues. The CDR3 reads CASSSRDLLAKNIQYF. CDR3 in DNA: TGTGCCAGCAGCTCCAGGGATTTGTTGGCCAAAAACATTCAGTACTTC.

The chain uses TRBV5-1 and TRBJ1-1; D remains ambiguous. The ends were cut back, 0 bases at V and 10 bases at J, with 16 bases in the middle. Germline-derived CDR1 and CDR2 are SGHRS and YFSETQ. The CDR3 spans 14 residues. The CDR3 loop is CASSLGWMSPGAFF. The CDR3, as DNA: TGCGCCAGCAGCTTGGGGTGGATGTCCCCTGGAGCTTTCTTT. Supplemented by reference TRBV5-1 and TRBJ1-1, the full variable domain reads KAGVTQTPRYLIKTRGQQVTLSCSPISGHRSVSWYQQTPGQGLQFLFEYFSETQRNKGNFPGRFSGRQFSNSRSEMNVSTLELGDSALYLCASSLGWMSPGAFFGQGTRLTVV.

The V call is TRBV7-9, the J call TRBJ2-7, with TRBD2 matching 10 bases. The CDR3 is 15 residues long. V dropped 1 base and J dropped 7; count of bases not matched to a gene: 7. The germline gives CDR1 SEHNR, CDR2 FQNEAQ (reference sequence). The CDR3 coding sequence is TGTGCCAGCAGCTTAGTCAGGCTAGCGGGAGAAGAGCAGTACTTC. Amino acids: CASSLVRLAGEEQYF.

This chain joins TRBV9 and TRBJ2-1; 14 bases are a match to TRBD2. This CDR3 region has 16 residues. Germline V gene lookup returns CDR1 SGDLS and CDR2 YYNGEE. V was pared by 4 bases and J by 7 bases, with 7 bases of the junction left unmatched. CDR3 in DNA: TGTGCCAGCAGCTCTCGACTAGCGGGAGGGGAGAATGAGCAGTTCTTC. Its translation is CASSSRLAGGENEQFF.

This chain joins TRBV28 and TRBJ2-1, with 7 nucleotides matching TRBD1. The CDR3 sequence is 15 residues long. Per the germline V gene, CDR1 is MDHEN and CDR2 is SYDVKM. The trim removed 5 bases at V and 6 bases at J, leaving 10 bases unmatched. The CDR3 spells CASSPGDSMGNEQFF. The CDR3 coding sequence is TGTGCCAGCAGTCCAGGGGACAGTATGGGCAATGAGCAGTTCTTC.

V gene TRBV29-1 combines with J gene TRBJ2-7; 8 positions agree with TRBD1. V lost 0 bases to trimming and J lost 2 bases; unmatched junction nucleotides: 6. Germline V gene data show CDR1 as SQVTM and CDR2 as ANQGSEA. CDR3 length equals 15 residues. DNA of the CDR3: TGCAGCGTTGAAGATCCGGGACAGGCTACCTACGAGCAGTACTTC. Its protein is CSVEDPGQATYEQYF.

This rearrangement joins TRBV2 to TRBJ2-1, with D possibly being TRBD1 or TRBD2 (5 bases each). Trimming cost V 4 bases and J 7 bases, with 26 bases left between them. Germline CDR1 SNHLY, CDR2 FYNNEI. CDR3 size: 18 residues. The chain's CDR3 is CASSVHGAPSERTNEQFF. CDR3 sequence (DNA): TGTGCCAGCAGTGTACACGGGGCCCCCTCCGAACGAACGAATGAGCAGTTCTTC.

This rearrangement joins TRBV7-3 to TRBJ2-5; 9 bases agree with TRBD2. Germline trimming cut 2 bases from V and 5 bases from J; bases unmatched to any gene: 15. Germline V gene lookup returns CDR1 SGHTA and CDR2 FQGTGA. The CDR3 runs to 18 residues. This chain's CDR3 is CASSLGPREGPFGETQYF. The DNA for the CDR3 is TGTGCCAGCAGCTTAGGTCCGCGGGAGGGCCCCTTCGGGGAGACCCAGTACTTC.

The genes are TRBV28 and TRBJ2-1; D possibly corresponds to TRBD2 (5 bases). The CDR3 length is 14 residues. Trimming shortened V by 5 bases and J by 7 bases, and 15 bases separated the two germline ends. Germline V lookup: CDR1 MDHEN, CDR2 SYDVKM. CDR3: CASSRLGSGNEQFF. The CDR3, as DNA: TGTGCCAGCAGTCGCCTAGGATCGGGGAATGAGCAGTTCTTC. The full variable domain, its missing parts supplied by reference TRBV28 and TRBJ2-1, is DVKVTQSSRYLVKRTGEKVFLECVQDMDHENMFWYRQDPGLGLRLIYFSYDVKMKEKGDIPEGYSVSREKKERFSLILESASTNQTSMYLCASSRLGSGNEQFFGPGTRLTVL.

V gene TRBV19 combines with J gene TRBJ2-1; 12 nucleotides align to TRBD2. Germline V lookup: CDR1 LNHDA, CDR2 SQIVND (reference sequence). The CDR3 sequence is 18 residues long. The V gene end was trimmed by 3 bases and the J gene end by 1 base; junction bases not matched to a gene: 7. The CDR3 spells CASSILITSGRSYNEQFF. The CDR3 coding sequence is TGTGCCAGTAGTATCCTAATAACTAGCGGGAGGTCCTACAATGAGCAGTTCTTC.

The gene calls are TRBV28 and TRBJ2-1; D unclear. Germline V CDR1 and CDR2: MDHEN, SYDVKM. V shed 3 bases and J shed 8 bases, with 11 bases lying between them. The CDR3 extends over 13 amino acids. CDR3 sequence: CASSFQAPDEQFF. CDR3 nucleotide sequence: TGTGCCAGCAGTTTTCAAGCACCGGATGAGCAGTTCTTC.

This clone has only one observation. V usage is TRBV4-1 and J usage is TRBJ1-2, with a weak D call TRBD1 (6 bases). The V gene's germline CDR1 is MGHRA and CDR2 YSYEKL. V lost 2 bases to trimming and J lost 4 bases, with 14 bases between them. The CDR3 has 15 residues. CDR3 residues: CASSQITGRGYGYTF. In nucleotides, the CDR3 is TGCGCCAGCAGCCAAATCACAGGGCGGGGCTATGGCTACACCTTC.